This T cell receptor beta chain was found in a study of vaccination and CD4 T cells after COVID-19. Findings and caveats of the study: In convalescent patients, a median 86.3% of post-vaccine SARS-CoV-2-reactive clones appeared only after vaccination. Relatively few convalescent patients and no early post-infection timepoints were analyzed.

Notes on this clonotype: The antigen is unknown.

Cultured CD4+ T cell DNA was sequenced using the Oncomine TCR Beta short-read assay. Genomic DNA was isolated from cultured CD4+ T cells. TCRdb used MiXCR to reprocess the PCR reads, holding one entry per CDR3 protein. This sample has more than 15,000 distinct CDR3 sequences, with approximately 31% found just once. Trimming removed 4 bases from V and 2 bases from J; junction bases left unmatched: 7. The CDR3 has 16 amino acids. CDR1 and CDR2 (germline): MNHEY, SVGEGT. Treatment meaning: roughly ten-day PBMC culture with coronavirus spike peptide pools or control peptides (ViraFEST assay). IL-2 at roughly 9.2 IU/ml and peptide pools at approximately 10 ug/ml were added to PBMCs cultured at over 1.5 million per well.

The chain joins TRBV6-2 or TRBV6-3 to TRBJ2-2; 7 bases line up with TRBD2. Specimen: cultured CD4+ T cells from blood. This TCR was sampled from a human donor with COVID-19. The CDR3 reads CASSWPGGLNTGELFF. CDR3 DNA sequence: TGTGCCAGCAGTTGGCCGGGGGGACTAAACACCGGGGAGCTGTTTTTT.